The rows below give T cell receptor beta chains drawn from one sample of a study of immune evolution from preneoplasia to lung adenocarcinoma. The table came from immunoSEQ multiplex PCR; TCRdb's copy has only in-frame clones and leaves some out. The data hold a few thousand clones, with approximately 90% observed a single time. The source material was FFPE lung adenocarcinoma in situ tissue. These receptors all stem from a person aged 55-79 years with lung adenocarcinoma. CDR3s include the opening cysteine and the closing phenylalanine or tryptophan. Fields, in order: D gene, V gene, clone size, J gene, CDR3 DNA, CDR3 protein. A D gene is named only where the DNA matches it firmly. Clone size appears in some rows only: once, few, many, or a class for an expanded clone.

d_gene: NA
v_gene: TRBV5-1
abundance: NA
j_gene: TRBJ1-2
CDR3nt: TGCGCCAGCAGCTCTACCGGGACGGACCACTATGGCTACACCTTC
CDR3aa: CASSSTGTDHYGYTF

d_gene: NA
v_gene: TRBV28
abundance: NA
j_gene: TRBJ1-1
CDR3nt: TGTGCCAGCAGCCCAGGACACCTATACACTGAAGCTTTCTTT
CDR3aa: CASSPGHLYTEAFF

d_gene: TRBD1
v_gene: TRBV7-9
abundance: NA
j_gene: TRBJ2-1
CDR3nt: TGTGCCAGCAGCTTAGTAGGACAGGGGTTGGATGAGCAGTTCTTC
CDR3aa: CASSLVGQGLDEQFF

d_gene: TRBD2
v_gene: TRBV28
abundance: NA
j_gene: TRBJ2-7
CDR3nt: TGTGCCAGCAGTTCCATAGCCCCCTCGGGGGGACTAGCCTCCTACGAGCAGTACTTC
CDR3aa: CASSSIAPSGGLASYEQYF

d_gene: NA
v_gene: TRBV9
abundance: once
j_gene: TRBJ1-1
CDR3nt: TGTGCCAGCAGCGCCTCGGGCCTGAACACTGAAGCTTTCTTT
CDR3aa: CASSASGLNTEAFF

d_gene: NA
v_gene: TRBV20-1
abundance: NA
j_gene: TRBJ1-3
CDR3nt: TGCAGTGCTCTCTTTGGAAACACCATATATTTT
CDR3aa: CSALFGNTIYF

d_gene: TRBD2
v_gene: TRBV4-1
abundance: NA
j_gene: TRBJ2-5
CDR3nt: TGCGCCAGCAGCCAGGGTAGCGGGGGGGCCCTGGAGACCCAGTACTTC
CDR3aa: CASSQGSGGALETQYF

d_gene: NA
v_gene: TRBV15
abundance: NA
j_gene: TRBJ1-4
CDR3nt: TGTGCCACCAGCAGAGTCGCCCGGATACGCAGGGGCGATGAAAAACTGTTTTTT
CDR3aa: CATSRVARIRRGDEKLFF

d_gene: NA
v_gene: TRBV27
abundance: NA
j_gene: TRBJ2-3
CDR3nt: TGTGCCAGCAGTAAACAAGTGGGAGCAGATACGCAGTATTTT
CDR3aa: CASSKQVGADTQYF

d_gene: NA
v_gene: TRBV2
abundance: few
j_gene: TRBJ2-1
CDR3nt: TGTGCCAGCAGTGAACAGGGTAGGGATGAGCAGTTCTTC
CDR3aa: CASSEQGRDEQFF

d_gene: NA
v_gene: TRBV7-9
abundance: NA
j_gene: TRBJ2-1
CDR3nt: TGTGCCAGCAGCTTCCTGGACAATGAGCAGTTCTTC
CDR3aa: CASSFLDNEQFF

d_gene: NA
v_gene: TRBV6-6
abundance: NA
j_gene: TRBJ1-5
CDR3nt: TGTGCCAGCAGCCAGAACGAAAATCAGCCCCAGCATTTT
CDR3aa: CASSQNENQPQHF

d_gene: NA
v_gene: TRBV19
abundance: NA
j_gene: TRBJ2-5
CDR3nt: TGTGCCAGTAGTATAGGCAGTTACCCGGAGACCCAGTACTTC
CDR3aa: CASSIGSYPETQYF

d_gene: TRBD2
v_gene: TRBV28
abundance: NA
j_gene: TRBJ2-3
CDR3nt: TGTGCCAGCAGTTTTCGGCTAGCGGATAGCACAGATACGCAGTATTTT
CDR3aa: CASSFRLADSTDTQYF

d_gene: NA
v_gene: TRBV9
abundance: NA
j_gene: TRBJ2-7
CDR3nt: TGTGCCAGCAGCCTCACAACCGGGACAAACCTTCCCGAGCAGTACTTC
CDR3aa: CASSLTTGTNLPEQYF

d_gene: TRBD2
v_gene: TRBV29-1
abundance: NA
j_gene: TRBJ2-7
CDR3nt: TGCAGCGTTGAAGATCCCCTAGCGGGGGGCCAGCTGTACTTC
CDR3aa: CSVEDPLAGGQLYF